This T cell receptor (beta chain) was sequenced for a study of human thymus T cells (dated by TCRdb to between 2020 and 2021). In terms of the full investigation: The study characterized TCR alpha and beta repertoires from eight infant thymus samples and a few related peripheral blood samples. Donor ages ranged from about 7 to 250 days, and the cohort comprised roughly 6 male and a couple of female infants.

The CDR3 has 15 amino acids, counting the end cysteine and phenylalanine. The read is trimmed to its CDR3 DNA, 45 bases read in frame from base 1. The V end gives up 11 bases and the J end 6 bases, leaving 13 bases in the junction not matched to a gene. CDR1 and CDR2 (MDHEN, SYDVKM) derive from the germline V gene. The immunoSEQ multiplex PCR assay was used to amplify the TCRB and TCRAD loci from a standardized quantity of quality-controlled genomic DNA. The V(D)J region was spanned by amplicons of a length sufficient to cover the CDR3 and to identify V and J genes. The commercial immunoSEQ service was used to sequence amplicons on an Illumina platform. Processing in the source paper ran as follows. Corrections for primer bias and sequencing errors followed previously described methods, while TCRAD and TCRB definitions were based on the IMGT database. Analysis of the repertoires was done with immunoSEQ Analyzer 3.0 and VDJTools and included basic statistics, V/J segment usage, diversity estimates, rarefaction and pairwise overlap. Diversity was estimated using the Chao1, ChaoE, Efron-Thisted, Shannon and inverse Simpson indices, and was also estimated on datasets down-sampled to the size of the smallest sample. Repertoire overlap was assessed by strict matching of CDR3 nucleotide sequence, V gene and J gene, and clustering was done by Jaccard-based multidimensional scaling. This is the immuneACCESS table as TCRdb keeps it, with only in-frame sequences that have V and J called. A part of the clones is gone; compared with another copy, unresolved V genes explain less than half, and the rest is unexplained. Clone size and the V and J calls come from that table; the DNA yielded D and trimming. The sample yields tens of thousands of clones; 85% to 95% were counted once. Of the sample, 0.03% to 0.035% is held by the ten largest clones.

This clone was observed a single time. No antigen is known for it. The sample holds no much larger clone one base away, and base qualities are not on file. Broader findings and caveats from the paper: V and J gene segment usage appeared biased in both thymic and peripheral blood repertoires. On average, thymus samples yielded 810,000 or so unique TCRB clonotypes, whereas blood samples yielded approximately 90,000. According to the related research, thymic TCR repertoires were highly overlapping among unrelated individuals.

The thymus tissue came from surgical resects taken out during corrective cardiac surgery. The donors were immunologically healthy infants in Finland who had open corrective cardiac surgery for congenital heart defects. Thymocytes were freed from the tissue by mechanical means and kept at -70 degrees C as pellets of roughly 8.5-31 million cells. A QIAsymphony instrument was used to extract genomic DNA from frozen cell pellets. The chain is assembled from TRBV28 and TRBJ1-5, with 10 bases aligning to TRBD1. This TCR derives from a girl less than two years old with a congenital heart defect but otherwise immunologically healthy. Material: thymus tissue. In nucleotide form, the sequence is TGTGCCGGGGCCGGGACAGGGGCCGGGGGTCAGCCCCAGCATTTT. The encoded protein is CAGAGTGAGGQPQHF.